These 24 T cell receptor beta chains share one sample of origin, sequenced in a study of blood T cell repertoires in COVID-19. Some clones are missing from TCRdb's copy, which holds only in-frame ones; the method was immunoSEQ multiplex PCR. Counted here are 20,000 or so clones, about 89% occurring once; the ten biggest clones make up about 7.8%. Sequencing was carried out using peripheral blood. The receptors derive from a woman aged 55-75 years with active COVID-19.

This clone has only one observation. This chain uses TRBV5-1 with TRBJ2-7; 11 bases agree with TRBD2. With 4 bases clipped from V and 2 bases from J, the junction kept 2 bases outside the gene matches. The CDR3 spans 14 residues. The V gene's germline CDR1 is SGHRS and CDR2 YFSETQ. CDR3 amino acids: CASSISGGAYEQYF. CDR3 nucleotide sequence: TGCGCCAGCAGCATTAGCGGGGGGGCCTACGAGCAGTACTTC.

The chain carries TRBV18 and TRBJ2-7, with 8 bases aligning to TRBD1. V was clipped by 5 bases and J by 3 bases; unmatched bases: 6. The germline gives CDR1 KGHSH, CDR2 LQKENI. CDR3 length: 14 amino acids. CDR3 bases: TGTGCCAGCTCAGCGGACAGGGCGCGCTACGAGCAGTACTTC. As protein: CASSADRARYEQYF.

The gene calls are TRBV7-2 and TRBJ1-4; TRBD1 aligns across 7 bases. Germline assignment: CDR1 SGHTA and CDR2 FQGNSA. V was clipped by 5 bases and J by 7 bases; unmatched bases: 13. The CDR3 totals 16 residues. CDR3 region: CASSPSQGNLGEKLFF. The CDR3 DNA reads as TGTGCCAGCAGCCCGTCACAGGGGAATTTGGGTGAAAAACTGTTTTTT. The entire variable domain, with the rest obtained from reference TRBV7-2 and TRBJ1-4, is as follows: GAGVSQSPSNKVTEKGKDVELRCDPISGHTALYWYRQSLGQGLEFLIYFQGNSAPDKSGLPSDRFSAERTGGSVSTLTIQRTQQEDSAVYLCASSPSQGNLGEKLFFGSGTQLSVL.

This chain connects TRBV6-5 to TRBJ1-5, with 9 bases lining up with TRBD1. With V trimmed by 8 bases and J by 8 bases, 13 bases remained unmatched. The CDR3 sequence is 15 residues long. Looked up from germline, CDR1 is MNHEY and CDR2 is SVGAGI. Written as DNA, the CDR3 is TGTGCCAGCTATGATTCCGGGACAGGGTTCAAGCCCCAGCATTTT. Protein: CASYDSGTGFKPQHF.

The chain has TRBV6-2 or TRBV6-3 and TRBJ1-2, with TRBD1 matching over 8 bases. CDR1 is MNHEY and CDR2 is SVGEGT in the germline V gene. Germline trimming cut 4 bases from V and 6 bases from J; bases unmatched to any gene: 4. CDR3 size: 13 residues. The CDR3 protein is CASSSGQANGYTF. The CDR3 region has the DNA TGTGCCAGCAGTTCGGGACAGGCAAATGGCTACACCTTC.

CDR3 DNA sequence: TGTGCCAGCAGCAACCGGGATCTACCCGAAAAACTGTTTTTT. Amino acid sequence: CASSNRDLPEKLFF. The chain uses TRBV9 and TRBJ1-4; D gene ambiguous. V was cut by 4 bases and J by 8 bases, with 15 bases left in between. The germline CDR1 and CDR2 sequences are SGDLS and YYNGEE. The CDR3 is 14 amino acids. The full variable domain, its missing parts supplied by reference TRBV9 and TRBJ1-4, is DSGVTQTPKHLITATGQRVTLRCSPRSGDLSVYWYQQSLDQGLQFLIQYYNGEERAKGNILERFSAQQFPDLHSELNLSSLELGDSALYFCASSNRDLPEKLFFGSGTQLSVL.

J is TRBJ1-6 and V is TRBV10-3, with TRBD1 identical over 10 bases. In germline, CDR1 is ENHRY, CDR2 SYGVKD. V was pared by 4 bases and J by 5 bases, with 8 bases of the junction left unmatched. This CDR3 spans 17 amino acids. The CDR3 protein is CAISGPGQGENNSPLHF. The DNA for the CDR3 is TGTGCCATCAGTGGGCCCGGACAGGGGGAGAATAATTCACCCCTCCACTTT.

The chain joins TRBV5-1 to TRBJ2-3; 7 bases agree with TRBD2. Germline V gene lookup returns CDR1 SGHRS and CDR2 YFSETQ. This CDR3 is 14 amino acids long. Unmatched junction bases numbered 5, after V lost 2 bases and J lost 5 bases. The chain's CDR3 is CASSFSGLGDTQYF. CDR3 nucleotide sequence: TGCGCCAGCAGCTTTAGCGGGCTTGGAGATACGCAGTATTTT.

This chain uses TRBV15 with TRBJ2-2, with 11 bases identical to TRBD2. The germline gives CDR1 LNHNV, CDR2 YYDKDF (reference sequence). This CDR3 region has 16 residues. With 6 bases clipped from V and 6 bases from J, the junction kept 9 bases outside the gene matches. This CDR3 reads CATRANLAGGPGELFF. Here the CDR3 DNA reads TGTGCCACCAGGGCGAACCTAGCGGGGGGCCCCGGGGAGCTGTTTTTT.

The V call is TRBV2, the J call TRBJ2-3; 7 positions agree with TRBD1. This CDR3 is built from 15 residues. V trimming: 5 bases; J trimming: 0 bases; junction bases outside the gene matches: 5. Germline CDR1 SNHLY, CDR2 FYNNEI. The CDR3 DNA sequence: TGTGCCAGCAGTTCGCGCAGGGGGAGCACAGATACGCAGTATTTT. Its protein product is CASSSRRGSTDTQYF. Using reference TRBV2 and TRBJ2-3 for the parts outside the CDR3, the full variable domain is EPEVTQTPSHQVTQMGQEVILRCVPISNHLYFYWYRQILGQKVEFLVSFYNNEISEKSEIFDDQFSVERPDGSNFTLKIRSTKLEDSAMYFCASSSRRGSTDTQYFGPGTRLTVL.

The rearrangement joins TRBV9 to TRBJ2-2, with 8 bases that match TRBD2. J was trimmed by 6 bases and V by 3 bases; bases with no gene match: 13. Germline V gene data show CDR1 as SGDLS and CDR2 as YYNGEE. The CDR3 extends over 17 amino acids. The CDR3 reads CASSGGSGTSGPGELFF. CDR3 DNA: TGTGCCAGCAGCGGAGGGTCCGGGACTAGTGGGCCCGGGGAGCTGTTTTTT.

V usage is TRBV5-1 and J usage is TRBJ2-3, with 7 bases that match TRBD2. V was pared by 4 bases and J by 2 bases, with 7 bases of the junction left unmatched. Germline CDR1 SGHRS, CDR2 YFSETQ. The CDR3 contains 15 residues. CDR3 sequence: CASSRQAGHTDTQYF. CDR3 DNA sequence: TGCGCCAGCAGCCGACAAGCGGGGCACACAGATACGCAGTATTTT.

DNA of the CDR3: TGTGCCAGCAGAAAGACAGGACCGAACACCGGGGAGCTGTTTTTT. It translates to CASRKTGPNTGELFF. The chain joins TRBV14 to TRBJ2-2, with D possibly being TRBD1 (6 bases). The CDR3 sequence is 15 residues long. V gave up 6 bases and J gave up 0 bases, with 11 bases separating them. Looked up from germline, CDR1 is SGHDN and CDR2 is FVKESK.

CDR3 loop: CASSLEQGKPQHF. CDR3 coding DNA: TGTGCCAGCAGCTTAGAACAGGGCAAGCCCCAGCATTTT. The chain uses TRBV7-8 and TRBJ1-5; tentative D call: TRBD1 (6 bases). V was pared by 1 base and J by 8 bases, with 9 bases between. CDR3 length: 13 amino acids. The germline V gene has CDR1 SGHVS and CDR2 FQNEAQ.

The chain couples TRBV5-4 to TRBJ2-2, with 13 bases aligning to TRBD2. Germline CDR1 and CDR2: SGHNT and YYREEE (reference sequence). With 4 bases clipped from V and 0 bases from J, the junction kept 3 bases outside the gene matches. The length of the CDR3 is 17 residues. The CDR3 loop reads CASSRLAGGSNTGELFF. CDR3 coding DNA: TGTGCCAGCAGCCGACTAGCGGGGGGCTCGAACACCGGGGAGCTGTTTTTT.

For the CDR3, the DNA is TGCGCCAGCAGCTTGGCCGGCAGGGGGCTTTATGGCTACACCTTC. Translated, it gives CASSLAGRGLYGYTF. The rearrangement uses TRBV5-1 and TRBJ1-2, with 8 nucleotides matching TRBD1. V lost 0 bases, J lost 5 bases, and 6 bases stayed unmatched. Germline-derived CDR1 and CDR2 are SGHRS and YFSETQ. The CDR3 is made up of 15 amino acids.

The J gene is TRBJ1-1, the V gene TRBV25-1; D is undetermined. The ends were cut back, 3 bases at V and 5 bases at J, with 10 bases in the middle. The CDR3 covers 13 residues. CDR1 is MGHDK and CDR2 is SYGVNS in the germline V gene. The CDR3 DNA reads as TGTGCCAGCAGTGAGAGCGCGGGGACTGAAGCTTTCTTT. Encoded protein: CASSESAGTEAFF.

The gene calls are TRBV3-1 (or the pseudogene TRBV3-2) and TRBJ1-6, with a tentative D call TRBD1 (5 bases). This CDR3 is built from 14 residues. V lost 1 base, J lost 8 bases, and 9 bases lay in between. From germline, CDR1 is LGHDT and CDR2 YNNKEL (reference sequence). The CDR3 DNA reads as TGTGCCAGCAGCCAAGGCAGGGTTGATTCACCCCTCCACTTT. Translating it yields CASSQGRVDSPLHF.

The chain couples TRBV21-1 to TRBJ2-1; the table's TRBD2 call for D was not verified on the DNA. TRBV21-1 is a pseudogene segment. The length of the CDR3 is 18 residues. The CDR3 region is CASSSVSSGTSGNNEQFF. CDR3 coding DNA: TGTGCCAGCAGTTCCGTCAGCTCCGGGACTAGCGGGAACAATGAGCAGTTCTTC.

This clone was counted between two and nine times. The V call is TRBV2, the J call TRBJ1-5, with 7 bases aligning to TRBD1. The CDR3 has 17 residues. With 6 bases clipped from V and 2 bases from J, the junction kept 13 bases outside the gene matches. Germline values: CDR1 SNHLY, CDR2 FYNNEI. CDR3 sequence: CASSLRRQGAGNQPQHF. The DNA of the CDR3 is TGTGCCAGCAGCCTCCGCCGACAGGGAGCGGGCAATCAGCCCCAGCATTTT.

This sequence joins TRBV7-9 and TRBJ2-5, with D maybe TRBD2 (6 bases). V was pared by 2 bases and J by 2 bases, with 12 bases between. Germline CDR1 is SEHNR and CDR2 is FQNEAQ (reference sequence). CDR3 length: 15 residues. In DNA, the CDR3 is TGTGCCAGCAGCTTACGTGTCGGGACTCAAGAGACCCAGTACTTC. Translated, it gives CASSLRVGTQETQYF.

The V and J genes are TRBV6-6 and TRBJ2-2, with a weak D call TRBD1 (5 bases). Germline values: CDR1 MNHNY, CDR2 SVGAGI (reference sequence). This CDR3 is 14 amino acids long. Trimming left V 10 bases short and J 1 base short, with 13 bases between. The CDR3 is CAIGKTGNTGELFF. For the CDR3, the DNA is TGTGCCATCGGCAAAACAGGGAACACCGGGGAGCTGTTTTTT.

The genes are TRBV7-9 and TRBJ2-5; 8 bases align to TRBD1. The trim removed 5 bases at V and 2 bases at J, leaving 10 bases unmatched. The CDR3 loop spans 16 amino acids. Germline CDR1 SEHNR, CDR2 FQNEAQ (reference sequence). CDR3 coding DNA: TGTGCCAGCAGCCAGGGGAGCGGACAGGGACAAGAGACCCAGTACTTC. It translates to CASSQGSGQGQETQYF.

This clone has a handful of counts. The CDR3 here is CATSRAGRPNEQYF. For the CDR3, the DNA is TGTGCCACCAGCAGAGCTGGCAGGCCGAACGAGCAGTACTTC. V usage is TRBV15 and J usage is TRBJ2-7; D not certain. CDR3 length equals 14 residues. V lost 1 base and J 5 bases, leaving 12 bases between the germline ends. CDR1 is LNHNV, CDR2 YYDKDF, per germline (reference sequence).